This T cell receptor (beta chain) was sequenced in a study of shared clonotypes between healthy human individuals. Findings of the study overall: Naive subsets usually exceeded memory subsets in estimated richness. Non-shared clonotypes showed lower generation probabilities than clonotypes common to all four donors.

CDR3 length equals 13 residues. V dropped 6 bases and J dropped 4; count of bases not matched to a gene: 6. Per germline, CDR1 MGHDK and CDR2 SYGVNS. The authors split each subset's genomic DNA evenly across several immunoSEQ plates. Replicate PCRs for sorted subsets used approximately 190 ng DNA; this equaled around 29,000 T cell genomes. Profiled with immunoSEQ multiplex PCR; TCRdb holds only in-frame clones, not every one. The sample records 300,000 to 400,000 clones, roughly 87% being singletons. To note about this clone: Its antigen is unidentified.

Sequencing input: memory CD8+ T cells sorted from blood. Subset of the sample: CD45RO+ cells pooled with CCR7-negative TemRA cells. The sequence was collected from a man in his late teens or twenties in good health. The V call is TRBV25-1, the J call TRBJ2-7, with 7 bases matching TRBD2. The CDR3 coding sequence is TGTGCCAGCAGCCTCGGGACTATTTACGAGCAGTACTTC. Protein sequence: CASSLGTIYEQYF.